This T cell receptor (beta chain) was recovered during a study of T cells in Graves' hyperthyroidism and ophthalmopathy (dated by TCRdb to 2018 to 2020). Background for the entire study: To identify distinguishing TCR V-J signatures, a discovery cohort of 100 patients was used, comprising 40 to 45 with Graves' ophthalmopathy and roughly 60 with stable Graves' hyperthyroidism. Prospective prediction of ophthalmopathy was tested in an independent validation cohort consisting of roughly 19 hyperthyroidism patients and approximately 16 patients who later progressed to ophthalmopathy. The roughly 91 discovery patients were randomly divided into training and test sets at a 7:3 ratio. In more than five Graves' hyperthyroidism patients, the study also compared T-cell repertoires from thyroid tissue with T-cell repertoires from blood. After blood sampling, hyperthyroidism patients were treated with methimazole at a starting dose of 30 mg daily, and ophthalmopathy patients were treated with high-dose intravenous methylprednisolone. According to the paper, TCR Vbeta CDR3 sequencing was carried out on 135 peripheral blood samples, which came from fewer than 50 ophthalmopathy, approximately 72 hyperthyroidism and about 17 progressor patients. What the research found in general, with its limitations: During validation, the model predicted progression to ophthalmopathy a median of around six months ahead of onset, with 70.59% sensitivity and about 75% specificity. A model built on a 13 V-J signature distinguished ophthalmopathy from stable hyperthyroidism, reaching approximately 89% sensitivity and 81.08% specificity in cross-validation and 80%/75% in testing. No statistical method was used to fix the sample size in advance, and group allocation was not hidden from the investigators. Most expanded thyroid clonotypes (frequency above 0.001) were also found in blood, which suggests that blood repertoires may mirror thyroid immune responses.

Any patient with an uncontrolled infection, another autoimmune disease, pregnancy or lactation was excluded. Clinical symptoms, serum thyroxine and TRAb, thyroid ultrasound, and orbital computed tomography formed the basis for the diagnoses. Trizol reagent was used to extract total RNA, and RNA quality was then checked on an Agilent 2100 Bioanalyzer. The TCR beta CDR3 regions were amplified from the RNA transcripts. A first-round RT-PCR of the TCR CDR3 used the HTBI primer set with the Qiagen OneStep RT-PCR kit. Libraries were constructed in a second round of multiplex PCR, after which size selection and purification were carried out. The libraries were sequenced on an Illumina HiSeq2000 using paired-end 100 bp reads. Per the authors' processing: SOAPnuke was used to process the raw data, removing reads that contained adapters or uncalled bases, had a mean Phred below 15, or lacked an exact match to the constant primer or identifier. COPE v1.2.5 was used to merge high-quality paired reads, and clonotypes were defined as unique nucleotide sequences. MiTCR v1.1 was used to align clonotypes to the IMGT TRBV, TRBD and TRBJ reference segments. The analysis was restricted to V-J combinations with a frequency above 0.0001, which together covered 99.2% of the repertoires. The TCS score was defined as F50 (clonal expansion) divided by E x V (chaos), with BLOSUM62-based TCRdist calculated between CDR3 peptides within each V-J. Welch's t-statistics and random forest reduced fewer than 550 V-J features to some 14, which were used in a naive Bayes classifier (R e1071). The Morisita-Horn index was used to measure how similar the thyroid and blood repertoires were. The public reads were reprocessed in TCRdb via fastp at Q25 and MiXCR, keeping in-frame beta chains. Under each unique CDR3 protein, matching rows form one entry showing the most common genes and DNA. The authors' filters were not applied to this entry. For this sample the table gives more than 500,000 distinct CDR3 sequences, of which about 46% were detected only once. In total, the top ten clones hold 35% to 50% of the sample.

The CDR1 and CDR2 encoded by the germline V gene are MDHEN and SYDVKM. There are 15 amino acids in the CDR3, from cysteine to phenylalanine inclusive. CDR3 DNA only is kept here, 45 bases in frame from base 1. Relative to germline, V is 5 bases shorter and J is 3 bases shorter, with 16 bases between their ends. This clonotype was counted ten times or more. It lacks a known antigen. No per-base quality is available; no much larger clone lies one base away. The source of this sequence is an adult woman with Graves' disease, either hyperthyroidism or ophthalmopathy (not recorded which). The material sequenced was peripheral blood or thyroid tissue (not recorded which). The V and J genes are TRBV28 and TRBJ2-5, with TRBD1 tentatively as D gene (6 bases match). The CDR3: CASSPIGAGEETQYF. The DNA reads TGTGCCAGCAGTCCGATAGGGGCAGGGGAAGAGACCCAGTACTTC.